The source of this T cell receptor beta chain is a study of T cells expressing NK-cell markers. Study-wide context: Serological testing identified seven of the eight sequenced donors as HCMV-seropositive and one as seronegative. Study outcomes and limitations: As a fraction of CD8+ T cells, dominant NKG2C+ clonotypes reached about 1.0-7.5% in 5 or 6 donors. Four donors showed these clonotypes also leading the CD3+CD56-NKG2C+ fraction.

Germline assignment: CDR1 SQVTM and CDR2 ANQGSEA. The CDR3 totals 13 residues. A note on this clonotype: What it binds is not known.

TCRdb re-called the 5' RACE reads; every CDR3 protein appears as one record, without DNA. The sample has some 600,000 distinct CDR3 sequences. The material sequenced was blood T cells: a sorted CD56 or NKG2C T cell subset, CD4+ or CD8+ T cells, or bulk PBMC T cells (not recorded which). The receptor's source is a man between 18 and 35 years old in good health. V usage is TRBV29-1 and J usage is TRBJ2-1; the TCRdb call, TRBD2, lacks DNA for checking. The CDR3 sequence: CSAPQTSGNEQFF.